Presented here are 15 T cell receptor beta chains from one specimen sequenced in a study of CD8 T cells in Susac syndrome. After extraction with the RNeasy kit, roughly 0.45 to 1 ug of the RNA was reverse transcribed using random hexamers. A single record per CDR3 protein comes from TCRdb applying MiXCR to the immunoSEQ multiplex PCR reads. This sample has 80,000 or so distinct CDR3 sequences, with about 92% found just once. Source material: CD4+ T cells from PBMCs. The receptors derive from a human donor with Susac syndrome.

This CDR3 is CASSRGNEQYF. Here the CDR3 DNA reads TGTGCCAGCAGTCGGGGTAACGAGCAGTACTTC. The V call is TRBV25-1, the J call TRBJ2-7, with D possibly matching TRBD2 (5 bases). With 5 bases removed from V and 5 bases from J, the gap between germline ends came to 7 bases. The CDR3 covers 11 residues. Germline CDR1 reads MGHDK; CDR2 reads SYGVNS.

The rearrangement uses TRBV29-1 and TRBJ2-3; 13 positions agree with TRBD2. This CDR3 is 13 amino acids long. J lost 10 bases, V lost 6 bases, and 7 bases had no gene match. Germline CDR1 is SQVTM and CDR2 is ANQGSEA. CDR3 protein: CSVATSGRVAQYF. In DNA, the CDR3 is TGCAGCGTCGCTACTAGCGGGAGGGTGGCGCAGTATTTT.

The rearrangement uses TRBV19 and TRBJ1-5, with TRBD1 matching 10 bases. V shed 2 bases, J shed 0 bases, and the junction held 10 bases outside the gene matches. Germline V CDR1 and CDR2: LNHDA, SQIVND (reference sequence). CDR3 length: 19 amino acids. CDR3 sequence: CASSIMGQGRSVSNQPQHF. Written as DNA, the CDR3 is TGTGCCAGTAGTATAATGGGACAGGGGAGAAGCGTTAGCAATCAGCCCCAGCATTTT.

This chain uses TRBV25-1 with TRBJ1-1, with D possibly TRBD1 on 5 matching bases. The CDR3 has 16 residues. V lost 3 bases, J lost 0 bases, and 14 bases lay in between. Germline V gene data show CDR1 as MGHDK and CDR2 as SYGVNS. This chain's CDR3 is CASSDVGAKMNTEAFF. The CDR3, as DNA: TGTGCCAGCAGTGATGTAGGGGCCAAAATGAACACTGAAGCTTTCTTT. The variable domain in full, with the rest retrieved from reference TRBV25-1 and TRBJ1-1, is EADIYQTPRYLVIGTGKKITLECSQTMGHDKMYWYQQDPGMELHLIHYSYGVNSTEKGDLSSESTVSRIRTEHFPLTLESARPSHTSQYLCASSDVGAKMNTEAFFGQGTRLTVV.

The CDR3 sequence: CASSKDRGRNYGYTF. In DNA form, the CDR3 reads TGTGCCAGCAGTAAAGACAGGGGGCGGAACTATGGCTACACCTTC. J is TRBJ1-2 and V is TRBV2, with 10 bases fitting TRBD1. The junction had 5 bases not matched to a gene; V was cut back by 5 bases and J by 2 bases. The CDR3 totals 15 residues. Germline loops: CDR1 SNHLY, CDR2 FYNNEI.

This chain uses TRBV19 with TRBJ1-2; tentatively, D is TRBD1 (6 bases). The ends were cut back, 5 bases at V and 6 bases at J, with 13 bases in the middle. This CDR3 is built from 13 residues. Germline CDR1 is LNHDA and CDR2 is SQIVND (reference sequence). DNA for the CDR3: TGTGCCAGTAGTCCTCGGACAGATGATGGCTACACCTTC. Amino acids: CASSPRTDDGYTF. Looking up the rest from reference TRBV19 and TRBJ1-2 gives the full variable domain: DGGITQSPKYLFRKEGQNVTLSCEQNLNHDAMYWYRQDPGQGLRLIYYSQIVNDFQKGDIAEGYSVSREKKESFPLTVTSAQKNPTAFYLCASSPRTDDGYTFGSGTRLTVV.

The V and J genes are TRBV27 and TRBJ2-1; D is uncertain. Deletions cut 3 bases from V and 6 bases from J, with 15 bases between. The CDR3 has 15 residues. CDR1 is MNHEY and CDR2 is SMNVEV in the germline V gene (reference sequence). The CDR3 DNA reads as TGTGCCAGCAGTTTGGTAGGTGTACAACGCAATGAGCAGTTCTTC. Translation gives CASSLVGVQRNEQFF.

The chain combines TRBV7-9 with TRBJ1-2; no definite D call. The CDR3 spans 14 residues. The V end lost 2 bases, the J end lost 5 bases, and 12 bases lay between the germline ends. Germline V gives CDR1 SEHNR, CDR2 FQNEAQ (reference sequence). Here the CDR3 DNA reads TGTGCCAGCAGCTTAAGCAGCTCCTTGTATGGCTACACCTTC. Translated, it gives CASSLSSSLYGYTF.

The gene calls are TRBV20-1 and TRBJ2-7, with a weak D call TRBD2 (6 bases). Per the germline V gene, CDR1 is DFQATT and CDR2 is SNEGSKA (reference sequence). This CDR3 is 15 amino acids long. V shed 1 base and J shed 1 base, with 14 bases lying between them. The CDR3 sequence is CSARGSRGVSYEQYF. In DNA form, the CDR3 reads TGCAGTGCTAGAGGGTCGCGCGGGGTTTCCTACGAGCAGTACTTC.

This chain joins TRBV12-3 or TRBV12-4 and TRBJ2-7, with 12 bases fitting TRBD2. Unmatched junction bases numbered 14, after V lost 7 bases and J lost 4 bases. The CDR3 totals 17 residues. CDR3 loop: CASMRDRGLAGHYEQYF. In DNA, the CDR3 is TGTGCCAGCATGAGGGATCGAGGACTAGCGGGACATTACGAGCAGTACTTC.

The chain recombines TRBV29-1 with TRBJ2-1; 13 nucleotides agree with TRBD2. Germline CDR1 reads SQVTM; CDR2 reads ANQGSEA. Germline trimming cut 6 bases from V and 7 bases from J; bases unmatched to any gene: 12. CDR3 size: 16 residues. The DNA of the CDR3 is TGCAGCGTCCAGTCCTCACTAGCGGGAGGGAGGAATGAGCAGTTCTTC. It specifies CSVQSSLAGGRNEQFF.

This clonotype was detected once. CDR3: CASSSIAGRQETQYF. CDR3 in DNA: TGTGCCAGCAGTTCCATAGCGGGGCGCCAAGAGACCCAGTACTTC. The chain recombines TRBV25-1 with TRBJ2-5; 8 bases map to TRBD2. This CDR3 comprises 15 residues. The germline CDR1 and CDR2 sequences are MGHDK and SYGVNS. Unmatched junction bases numbered 6, after V lost 5 bases and J lost 1 base.

This rearrangement joins TRBV9 to TRBJ2-3, with unresolved D. From germline, CDR1 is SGDLS and CDR2 YYNGEE. Trimming stripped 0 bases from V and 0 bases from J, with 8 bases between. CDR3 length: 15 residues. As DNA, the CDR3 is TGTGCCAGCAGCGTAGACGGGCCAAGCACAGATACGCAGTATTTT. Protein: CASSVDGPSTDTQYF. The full variable domain, with the rest looked up from reference TRBV9 and TRBJ2-3, is DSGVTQTPKHLITATGQRVTLRCSPRSGDLSVYWYQQSLDQGLQFLIQYYNGEERAKGNILERFSAQQFPDLHSELNLSSLELGDSALYFCASSVDGPSTDTQYFGPGTRLTVL.

V is TRBV18 and J is TRBJ2-7; no reliable D call. V was trimmed by 4 bases and J by 5 bases, leaving 9 bases between them. CDR1 KGHSH and CDR2 LQKENI come from the germline V gene. The CDR3 contains 12 residues. CDR3 nucleotides: TGTGCCAGCTCACTACACTCTAACGAGCAGTACTTC. It yields the protein CASSLHSNEQYF.

The genes are TRBV7-2 and TRBJ2-1; the match to TRBD2 covers 10 bases. The V and J ends lost 5 bases and 4 bases, in that order; junction bases with no gene match: 5. Per the germline V gene, CDR1 is SGHTA and CDR2 is FQGNSA. The CDR3 totals 15 residues. The CDR3 protein is CASSPGLAAYNEQFF. The CDR3 DNA reads TGTGCCAGCAGCCCCGGACTAGCGGCTTACAATGAGCAGTTCTTC.